These 5 T cell receptor beta chains share one sample of origin, sequenced in a study of blood T cells in healthy people across ages. A second about 6 to 11 cycle PCR used barcoded and J-beta primers. TCRdb reprocessed the 5' RACE reads via MiXCR and lists one record per CDR3 protein. This table has fewer than 1.5 million distinct CDR3 sequences, 42% appearing once. Sequenced material: blood. These receptors came from a woman under 30 in good health.

The chain carries TRBV5-1 and TRBJ2-5, with 8 bases aligning to TRBD2. The DNA end is more similar to TRBJ2-7, so the J call may be wrong. CDR3 size: 18 residues. Germline V gene lookup returns CDR1 SGHRS and CDR2 YFSETQ. CDR3 sequence reads: CASSLALWFGGRSDEQYF. DNA of the CDR3: TGCGCCAGCAGCTTGGCTCTTTGGTTCGGCGGGAGGAGCGACGAGCAGTACTTC.

This clonotype was recorded many times. The chain carries TRBV12-3 or TRBV12-4 and TRBJ2-7; D is unresolved. The CDR3 runs 11 residues. Deletions cut 5 bases from V and 3 bases from J, with 5 bases between. CDR3 residues: CASSIDYEQYF. CDR3 sequence (DNA): TGTGCCAGCAGTATAGACTACGAGCAGTACTTC.

This chain uses TRBV4-1 with TRBJ1-4, with 7 positions matching TRBD1. V shed 2 bases and J 8 bases; nucleotides not matched to a gene: 5. This CDR3 is 14 amino acids long. Per germline, CDR1 MGHRA and CDR2 YSYEKL. The CDR3 protein is CASSQWQGEEKLFF. The CDR3 nucleotides read TGCGCCAGCAGCCAATGGCAGGGGGAAGAAAAACTGTTTTTT.

The gene calls are TRBV28 and TRBJ1-2; D call uncertain. Trimming took off 7 bases at V and 4 bases at J, with 19 bases between the two ends. CDR1 is MDHEN and CDR2 is SYDVKM in the germline V gene. CDR3 size: 15 residues. The CDR3, as DNA: TGTGCCAGCAATCCTACCAGTGCAGGATCCTATGGCTACACCTTC. It codes for CASNPTSAGSYGYTF.

The chain links TRBV10-3 to TRBJ2-3; D unclear. Trimming took 6 bases from V and 0 from J, leaving 13 bases between them. The germline V gene encodes CDR1 ENHRY and CDR2 SYGVKD. CDR3 size: 15 residues. CDR3 coding DNA: TGTGCCATCAGGAGGACCGCCGCTAGCACAGATACGCAGTATTTT. It yields the protein CAIRRTAASTDTQYF.